This T cell receptor beta chain came from a study of T cell repertoires in aging, cancer and after chemotherapy. Study context: The whole study produced a dataset of millions of TCR reads. General study findings and limits: Across the chemotherapy interval, each cancer cohort showed higher median generation probability, suggesting thymic rebound. Untreated cancer patients had significantly lower blood TCR diversity than age-matched healthy donors.

TCR beta rearrangements were amplified from peripheral blood genomic DNA. With regard to this clonotype: Its antigen is not identified.

TRB rearrangements spanning V, D and J were amplified using mixed TRB-A/B primers. TCRdb analysed the multiplex PCR reads with MiXCR anew, one entry per CDR3 protein. Here the sample spans approximately 18,000 distinct CDR3 sequences, 50% being singletons. This TCR came from a human donor in good health. Sequences were obtained from blood.

The CDR3 sequence is CASIGGVEQYF. DNA for the CDR3: TGTGCCAGCATAGGGGGGGTTGAGCAGTACTTC. V is TRBV6-5 and J is TRBJ2-7, with a weak D call TRBD2 (7 bases). The length of the CDR3 is 11 residues. CDR1 is MNHEY and CDR2 is SVGAGI in the germline V gene. V shed 7 bases and J shed 7 bases, with 11 bases lying between them.